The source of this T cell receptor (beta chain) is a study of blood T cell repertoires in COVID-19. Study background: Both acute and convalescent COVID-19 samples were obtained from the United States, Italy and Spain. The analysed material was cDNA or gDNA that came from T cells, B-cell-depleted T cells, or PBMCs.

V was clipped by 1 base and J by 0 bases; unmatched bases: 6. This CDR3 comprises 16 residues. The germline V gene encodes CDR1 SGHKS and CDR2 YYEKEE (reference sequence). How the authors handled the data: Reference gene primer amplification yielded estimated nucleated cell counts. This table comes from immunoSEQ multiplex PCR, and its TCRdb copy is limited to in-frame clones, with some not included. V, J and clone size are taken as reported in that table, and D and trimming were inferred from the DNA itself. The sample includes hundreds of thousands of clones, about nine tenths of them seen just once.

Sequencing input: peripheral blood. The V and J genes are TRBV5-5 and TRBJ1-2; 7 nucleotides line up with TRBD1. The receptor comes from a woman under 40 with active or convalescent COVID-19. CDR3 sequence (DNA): TGTGCCAGCAGCTTGTCCCCAGGGGGATCTAACTATGGCTACACCTTC. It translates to CASSLSPGGSNYGYTF. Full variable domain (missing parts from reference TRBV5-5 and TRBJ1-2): DAGVTQSPTHLIKTRGQQVTLRCSPISGHKSVSWYQQVLGQGPQFIFQYYEKEERGRGNFPDRFSARQFPNYSSELNVNALLLGDSALYLCASSLSPGGSNYGYTFGSGTRLTVV.